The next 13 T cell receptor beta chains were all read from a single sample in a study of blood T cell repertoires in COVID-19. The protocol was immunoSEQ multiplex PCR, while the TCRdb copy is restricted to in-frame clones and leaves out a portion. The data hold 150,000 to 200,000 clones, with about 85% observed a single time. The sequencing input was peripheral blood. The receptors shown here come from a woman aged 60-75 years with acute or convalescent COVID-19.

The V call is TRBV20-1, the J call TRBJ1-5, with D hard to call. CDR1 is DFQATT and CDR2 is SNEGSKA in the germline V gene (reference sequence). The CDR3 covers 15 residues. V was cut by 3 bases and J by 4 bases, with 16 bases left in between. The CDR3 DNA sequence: TGCAGTGCTAGTCCTGGGCTGAGTGCAAATCAGCCCCAGCATTTT. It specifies CSASPGLSANQPQHF.

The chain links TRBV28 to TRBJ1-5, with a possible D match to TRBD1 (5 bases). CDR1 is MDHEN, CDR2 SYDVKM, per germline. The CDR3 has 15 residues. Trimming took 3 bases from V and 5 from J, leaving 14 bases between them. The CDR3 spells CASSLRQGGYQPQHF. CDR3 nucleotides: TGTGCCAGCAGTTTGAGGCAGGGAGGGTATCAGCCCCAGCATTTT.

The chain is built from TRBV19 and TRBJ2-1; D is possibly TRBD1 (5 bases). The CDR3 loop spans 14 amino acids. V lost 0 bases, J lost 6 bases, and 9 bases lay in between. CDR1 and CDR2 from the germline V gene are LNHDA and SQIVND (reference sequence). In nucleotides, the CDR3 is TGTGCCAGTAGTATAGATGGGGCAGTCAATGAGCAGTTCTTC. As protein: CASSIDGAVNEQFF. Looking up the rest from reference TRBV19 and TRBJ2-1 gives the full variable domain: DGGITQSPKYLFRKEGQNVTLSCEQNLNHDAMYWYRQDPGQGLRLIYYSQIVNDFQKGDIAEGYSVSREKKESFPLTVTSAQKNPTAFYLCASSIDGAVNEQFFGPGTRLTVL.

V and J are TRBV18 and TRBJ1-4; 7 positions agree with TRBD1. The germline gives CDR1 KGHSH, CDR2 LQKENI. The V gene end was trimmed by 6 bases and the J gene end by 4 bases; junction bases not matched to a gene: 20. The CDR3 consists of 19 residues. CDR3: CASSQRRGGGFLDNEKLFF. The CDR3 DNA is TGTGCCAGCTCCCAAAGACGAGGGGGCGGATTTCTGGATAATGAAAAACTGTTTTTT. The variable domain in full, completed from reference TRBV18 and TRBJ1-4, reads NAGVMQNPRHLVRRRGQEARLRCSPMKGHSHVYWYRQLPEEGLKFMVYLQKENIIDESGMPKERFSAEFPKEGPSILRIQQVVRGDSAAYFCASSQRRGGGFLDNEKLFFGSGTQLSVL.

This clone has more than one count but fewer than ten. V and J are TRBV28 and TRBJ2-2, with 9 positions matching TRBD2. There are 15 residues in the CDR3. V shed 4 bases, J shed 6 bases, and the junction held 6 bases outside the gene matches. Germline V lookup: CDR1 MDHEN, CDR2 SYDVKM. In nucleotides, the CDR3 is TGTGCCAGCAGTTCCCTGATAGCGGGAGCCGGGGAGCTGTTTTTT. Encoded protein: CASSSLIAGAGELFF.

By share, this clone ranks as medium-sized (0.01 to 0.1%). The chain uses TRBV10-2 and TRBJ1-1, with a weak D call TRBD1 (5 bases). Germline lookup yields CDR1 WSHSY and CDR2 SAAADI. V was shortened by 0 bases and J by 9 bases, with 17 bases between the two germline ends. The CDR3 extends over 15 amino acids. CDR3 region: CASSESPTSTDKAFF. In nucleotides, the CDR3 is TGCGCCAGCAGTGAGTCTCCGACCTCGACAGATAAAGCTTTCTTT.

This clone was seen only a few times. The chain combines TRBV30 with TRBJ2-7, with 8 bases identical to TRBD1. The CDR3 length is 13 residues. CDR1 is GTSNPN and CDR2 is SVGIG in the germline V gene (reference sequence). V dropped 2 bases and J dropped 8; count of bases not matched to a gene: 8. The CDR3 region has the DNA TGTGCCTGGAGTCCCGCGGCAGGGGGCAAGCAGTACTTC. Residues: CAWSPAAGGKQYF.

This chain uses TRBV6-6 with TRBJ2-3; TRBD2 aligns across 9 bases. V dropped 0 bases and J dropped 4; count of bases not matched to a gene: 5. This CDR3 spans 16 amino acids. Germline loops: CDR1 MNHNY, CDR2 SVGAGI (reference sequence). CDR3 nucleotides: TGTGCCAGCAGTTACTCGGTAGCGGGAGACCCAGATACGCAGTATTTT. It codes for CASSYSVAGDPDTQYF.

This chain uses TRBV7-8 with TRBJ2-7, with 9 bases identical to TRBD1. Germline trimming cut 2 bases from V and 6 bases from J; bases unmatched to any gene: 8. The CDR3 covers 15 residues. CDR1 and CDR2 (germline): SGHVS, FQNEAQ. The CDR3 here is CASSLTSGTGREQYF. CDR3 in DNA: TGTGCCAGCAGCTTAACCTCCGGGACAGGGCGCGAGCAGTACTTC.

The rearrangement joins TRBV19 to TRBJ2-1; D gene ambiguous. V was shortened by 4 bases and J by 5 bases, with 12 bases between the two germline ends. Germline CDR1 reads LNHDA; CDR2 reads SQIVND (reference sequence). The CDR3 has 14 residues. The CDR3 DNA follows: TGTGCCAGTAGTACCAGGCACACACACAATGAGCAGTTCTTC. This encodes CASSTRHTHNEQFF.

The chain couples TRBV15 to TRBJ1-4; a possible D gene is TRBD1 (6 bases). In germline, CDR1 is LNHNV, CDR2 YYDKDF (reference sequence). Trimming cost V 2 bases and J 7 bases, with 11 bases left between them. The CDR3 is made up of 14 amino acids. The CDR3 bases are TGTGCCACCAGCAGATCAGGGACATTTGAAAAACTGTTTTTT. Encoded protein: CATSRSGTFEKLFF.

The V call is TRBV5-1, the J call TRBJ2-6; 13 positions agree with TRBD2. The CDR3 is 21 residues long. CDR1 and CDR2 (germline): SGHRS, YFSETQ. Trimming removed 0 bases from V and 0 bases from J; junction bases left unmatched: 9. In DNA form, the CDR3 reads TGCGCCAGCAGCTTGGGGGGACTAGCGGGATCGGCTCCCTCTGGGGCCAACGTCCTGACTTTC. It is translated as CASSLGGLAGSAPSGANVLTF.

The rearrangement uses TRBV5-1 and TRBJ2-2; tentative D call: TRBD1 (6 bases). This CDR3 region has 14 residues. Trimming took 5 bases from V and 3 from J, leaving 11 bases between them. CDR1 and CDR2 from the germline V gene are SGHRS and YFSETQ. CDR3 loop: CASRGSGDTGELFF. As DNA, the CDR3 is TGCGCCAGCAGAGGGTCAGGGGACACCGGGGAGCTGTTTTTT.